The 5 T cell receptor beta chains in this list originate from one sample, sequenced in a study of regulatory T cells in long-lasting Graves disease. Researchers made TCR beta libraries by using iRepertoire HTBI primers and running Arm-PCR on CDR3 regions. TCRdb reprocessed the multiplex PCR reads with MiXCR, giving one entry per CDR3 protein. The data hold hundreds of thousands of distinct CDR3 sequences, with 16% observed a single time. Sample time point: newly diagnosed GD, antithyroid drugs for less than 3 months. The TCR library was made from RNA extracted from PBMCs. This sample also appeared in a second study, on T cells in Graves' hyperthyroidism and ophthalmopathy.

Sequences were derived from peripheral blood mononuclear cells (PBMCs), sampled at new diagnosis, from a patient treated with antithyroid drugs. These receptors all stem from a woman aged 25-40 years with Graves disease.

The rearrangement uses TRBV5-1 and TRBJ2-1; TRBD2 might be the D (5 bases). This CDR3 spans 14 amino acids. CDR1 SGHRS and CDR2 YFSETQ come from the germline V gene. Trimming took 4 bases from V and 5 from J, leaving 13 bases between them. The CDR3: CASSPTPGNNEQFF. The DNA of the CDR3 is TGCGCCAGCAGCCCGACTCCCGGGAACAATGAGCAGTTCTTC. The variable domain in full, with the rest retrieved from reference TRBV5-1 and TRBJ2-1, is KAGVTQTPRYLIKTRGQQVTLSCSPISGHRSVSWYQQTPGQGLQFLFEYFSETQRNKGNFPGRFSGRQFSNSRSEMNVSTLELGDSALYLCASSPTPGNNEQFFGPGTRLTVL.

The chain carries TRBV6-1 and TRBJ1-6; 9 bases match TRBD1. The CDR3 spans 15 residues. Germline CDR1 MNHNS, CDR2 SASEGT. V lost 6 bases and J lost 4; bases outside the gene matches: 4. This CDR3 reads CASRRDRVYNSPLHF. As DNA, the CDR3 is TGTGCCAGCAGACGGGACAGGGTGTATAATTCACCCCTCCACTTT.

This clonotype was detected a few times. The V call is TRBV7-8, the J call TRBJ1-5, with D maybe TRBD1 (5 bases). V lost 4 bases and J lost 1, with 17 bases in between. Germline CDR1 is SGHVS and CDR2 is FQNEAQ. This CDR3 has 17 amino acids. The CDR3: CASSSRGGGISNQPQHF. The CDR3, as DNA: TGTGCCAGCAGCTCCCGGGGGGGGGGAATCAGCAATCAGCCCCAGCATTTT.

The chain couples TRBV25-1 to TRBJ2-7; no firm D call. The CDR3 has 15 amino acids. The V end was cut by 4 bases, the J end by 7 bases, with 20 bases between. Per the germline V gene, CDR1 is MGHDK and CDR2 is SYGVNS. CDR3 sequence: CASSGGGSRVAEQYF. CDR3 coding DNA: TGTGCCAGCAGTGGGGGTGGCAGCCGAGTCGCGGAGCAGTACTTC.

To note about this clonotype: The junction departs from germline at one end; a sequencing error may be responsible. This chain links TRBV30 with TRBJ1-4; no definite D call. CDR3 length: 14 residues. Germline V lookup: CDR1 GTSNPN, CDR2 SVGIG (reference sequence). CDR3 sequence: CAWSIRFPGEKLLF. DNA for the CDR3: TGTGCCTGGAGTATCCGGTTTCCTGGTGAAAAACTGCTTTTT.